The 30 T cell receptor beta chains below were found in one sample sequenced in a study of T cells in localized non-small cell lung cancer. Assay used: immunoSEQ multiplex PCR; TCRdb lists only in-frame clones, some missing. Of around 94,000 clones in the sample, 87% are singletons; the top ten hold roughly 14%. The source material was peripheral blood, sampled before any cancer treatment. These receptors were taken from a man aged 35 to 69 with stage I squamous cell lung carcinoma.

The chain links TRBV19 to TRBJ2-3, with a tentative D call TRBD2 (5 bases). Germline V gene data show CDR1 as LNHDA and CDR2 as SQIVND (reference sequence). V shed 2 bases and J shed 6 bases, with 15 bases lying between them. The CDR3 length is 15 residues. The CDR3 nucleotides read TGTGCCAGTAGTATAACTCCCATCCGAGGGGATACGCAGTATTTT. It encodes CASSITPIRGDTQYF.

V gene TRBV2 combines with J gene TRBJ2-1; D gene ambiguous. V gave up 8 bases and J gave up 8 bases, with 7 bases separating them. The CDR3 is 10 amino acids. Looked up from germline, CDR1 is SNHLY and CDR2 is FYNNEI. The CDR3 spells CASGWDEQFF. The DNA for the CDR3 is TGTGCCAGCGGGTGGGATGAGCAGTTCTTC.

The chain is built from TRBV28 and TRBJ2-7; 8 bases fit TRBD1. CDR1 is MDHEN, CDR2 SYDVKM, per germline. The CDR3 extends over 14 amino acids. Germline trimming cut 8 bases from V and 1 base from J; bases unmatched to any gene: 7. CDR3 nucleotide sequence: TGTGCCAGCCAAACAGGGGGTCATTCCTACGAGCAGTACTTC. Translated, it gives CASQTGGHSYEQYF. The full variable domain, rest sourced from reference TRBV28 and TRBJ2-7, is DVKVTQSSRYLVKRTGEKVFLECVQDMDHENMFWYRQDPGLGLRLIYFSYDVKMKEKGDIPEGYSVSREKKERFSLILESASTNQTSMYLCASQTGGHSYEQYFGPGTRLTVT.

This sequence joins TRBV19 and TRBJ1-1; TRBD1 matches at 7 bases. This CDR3 region has 14 residues. Germline loops: CDR1 LNHDA, CDR2 SQIVND (reference sequence). Trimming at V came to 9 bases and at J to 2 bases, leaving 9 bases not matched to a gene. The CDR3 DNA follows: TGTGCCAGCCCCCCTGTAGGGGGCAACACTGAAGCTTTCTTT. Its translation: CASPPVGGNTEAFF.

The CDR3 region has the DNA TGTGCCAGCAGTTTAGTTGCGGGGGGACTGGAGACCCAGTACTTC. It translates to CASSLVAGGLETQYF. This chain links TRBV27 with TRBJ2-5; TRBD2 matches 8 bases. The CDR3 extends over 15 amino acids. V was clipped by 2 bases and J by 5 bases; unmatched bases: 7. Germline V CDR1 and CDR2: MNHEY, SMNVEV (reference sequence).

The chain employs TRBV6-6 and TRBJ1-2; no firm D call. Germline lookup yields CDR1 MNHNY and CDR2 SVGAGI (reference sequence). The CDR3 is 15 residues long. The V gene lost 0 bases and the J gene lost 4 bases, with 12 bases spanning the gap. The CDR3 loop reads CASSYSLQTFYGYTF. CDR3 bases: TGTGCCAGCAGTTACTCGTTACAGACTTTCTATGGCTACACCTTC.

The chain uses TRBV18 and TRBJ1-2; D call uncertain. Germline lookup yields CDR1 KGHSH and CDR2 LQKENI. The length of the CDR3 is 14 residues. The V end lost 3 bases, the J end lost 2 bases, and 10 bases lay between the germline ends. CDR3 amino acids: CASSPATFNYGYTF. CDR3 nucleotide sequence: TGTGCCAGCTCACCCGCAACGTTCAACTATGGCTACACCTTC.

This clone was recorded a few times. This sequence joins TRBV2 and TRBJ1-6; D uncertain. Trimming took 6 bases from V and 10 from J, leaving 16 bases between them. The CDR3 extends over 14 amino acids. Germline V gene data show CDR1 as SNHLY and CDR2 as FYNNEI. The CDR3 reads CASSPLQRNSPLHF. In DNA, the CDR3 is TGTGCCAGCAGCCCCCTACAGAGAAACTCACCCCTCCACTTT.

The chain combines TRBV7-2 with TRBJ2-7, with TRBD1 matching 7 bases. Per germline, CDR1 SGHTA and CDR2 FQGNSA. This CDR3 has 15 amino acids. V dropped 5 bases and J dropped 0; count of bases not matched to a gene: 7. The chain's CDR3 is CASSPWTGYSYEQYF. The CDR3 DNA is TGTGCCAGCAGCCCTTGGACAGGATACTCCTACGAGCAGTACTTC. The full variable domain, its missing parts supplied by reference TRBV7-2 and TRBJ2-7, is GAGVSQSPSNKVTEKGKDVELRCDPISGHTALYWYRQSLGQGLEFLIYFQGNSAPDKSGLPSDRFSAERTGGSVSTLTIQRTQQEDSAVYLCASSPWTGYSYEQYFGPGTRLTVT.

The V and J genes are TRBV27 and TRBJ1-2, with TRBD1 matching over 7 bases. The CDR3 is 13 residues long. Trimming took 5 bases from V and 5 from J; bases not matched to a gene: 5. Germline V lookup: CDR1 MNHEY, CDR2 SMNVEV (reference sequence). In DNA form, the CDR3 reads TGTGCCAGCAGTATGACAGGGCGGTATGGCTACACCTTC. This encodes CASSMTGRYGYTF.

The chain couples TRBV5-4 to TRBJ2-3, with D hard to call. V was pared by 0 bases and J by 2 bases, with 13 bases between. Germline V gene sequence: CDR1 SGHNT, CDR2 YYREEE (reference sequence). The CDR3 extends over 16 amino acids. This CDR3 reads CASSLGQDISTDTQYF. Written as DNA, the CDR3 is TGTGCCAGCAGCTTGGGCCAGGATATTTCCACAGATACGCAGTATTTT.

Here the CDR3 reads CASSSGFYGADTQYF. CDR3 nucleotide sequence: TGTGCCAGCAGCTCTGGATTCTACGGGGCAGATACGCAGTATTTT. V usage is TRBV7-9 and J usage is TRBJ2-3, with D maybe TRBD2 (5 bases). Germline CDR1 SEHNR, CDR2 FQNEAQ (reference sequence). V was trimmed by 4 bases and J by 4 bases, leaving 15 bases between them. This CDR3 is built from 15 residues. Complete variable domain (other parts from reference TRBV7-9 and TRBJ2-3): DTGVSQNPRHKITKRGQNVTFRCDPISEHNRLYWYRQTLGQGPEFLTYFQNEAQLEKSRLLSDRFSAERPKGSFSTLEIQRTEQGDSAMYLCASSSGFYGADTQYFGPGTRLTVL.

The chain couples TRBV5-1 to TRBJ1-6; TRBD1 agrees at 10 bases. The ends lost 3 bases at V and 9 bases at J; junction bases unmatched: 3. This CDR3 has 14 amino acids. The germline gives CDR1 SGHRS, CDR2 YFSETQ. CDR3: CASSSGDRGSPLHF. Written as DNA, the CDR3 is TGCGCCAGCAGCTCTGGGGACAGGGGTTCACCCCTCCACTTT.

This clone was seen a few times. This chain connects TRBV25-1 to TRBJ2-7, with 12 bases matching TRBD1. This CDR3 has 18 amino acids. After removal of 8 bases from V and 4 bases from J, the junction contained 18 bases not matched to a gene. In germline, CDR1 is MGHDK, CDR2 SYGVNS. In DNA, the CDR3 is TGTGCCAGCGGCCCACGCGGGACAGGGGGCAACAAGGGTTACGAGCAGTACTTC. Protein product: CASGPRGTGGNKGYEQYF.

V and J are TRBV28 and TRBJ1-5; a weak D match, TRBD1 (6 bases). In germline, CDR1 is MDHEN, CDR2 SYDVKM. This CDR3 is built from 15 residues. V shed 6 bases and J shed 3 bases, with 15 bases lying between them. The CDR3 region is CASSPGRGFNQPQHF. The CDR3, as DNA: TGTGCCAGCAGCCCCGGGAGGGGGTTCAATCAGCCCCAGCATTTT.

The chain uses TRBV11-3 and TRBJ2-7, with D hard to call. V gave up 1 base and J gave up 3 bases, with 13 bases separating them. CDR1 is SGHNT and CDR2 is YENEEA in the germline V gene. This CDR3 contains 15 residues. CDR3 nucleotides: TGTGCCAGCAGCTTAGGTCATGCGACACACTACGAGCAGTACTTC. Protein product: CASSLGHATHYEQYF.

This clone has a single count. This chain uses TRBV5-8 with TRBJ2-5; TRBD1 matches at 7 bases. This CDR3 is 14 amino acids long. With V trimmed by 5 bases and J by 3 bases, 7 bases remained unmatched. Germline V gene sequence: CDR1 SGHTS, CDR2 YDEGEE. The CDR3 is CASRPRGQKETQYF. The DNA of the CDR3 is TGTGCCAGCAGACCGAGGGGACAGAAAGAGACCCAGTACTTC.

The V call is TRBV5-5, the J call TRBJ2-7, with 8 bases aligning to TRBD1. The CDR3 runs 18 residues. The germline gives CDR1 SGHKS, CDR2 YYEKEE (reference sequence). The V gene end was trimmed by 0 bases and the J gene end by 5 bases; junction bases not matched to a gene: 16. DNA for the CDR3: TGTGCCAGCAGCTTGGTTCAGGGGGCTGCTTTGAATTCTGACGAGCAGTACTTC. This encodes CASSLVQGAALNSDEQYF. The entire variable domain, with the rest obtained from reference TRBV5-5 and TRBJ2-7, is as follows: DAGVTQSPTHLIKTRGQQVTLRCSPISGHKSVSWYQQVLGQGPQFIFQYYEKEERGRGNFPDRFSARQFPNYSSELNVNALLLGDSALYLCASSLVQGAALNSDEQYFGPGTRLTVT.

This chain connects TRBV4-1 to TRBJ1-2; D not certain. Germline V gene sequence: CDR1 MGHRA, CDR2 YSYEKL. The CDR3 is 14 amino acids. V gave up 1 base and J gave up 3 bases, with 9 bases separating them. CDR3: CASSQARGYYGYTF. CDR3 sequence (DNA): TGCGCCAGCAGCCAAGCACGAGGCTACTATGGCTACACCTTC.

This clone was detected only once. The V call is TRBV18, the J call TRBJ2-5, with D perhaps TRBD2 (6 bases). Germline loops: CDR1 KGHSH, CDR2 LQKENI. Trimming cost V 3 bases and J 3 bases, with 14 bases left between them. The CDR3 contains 15 residues. CDR3 amino acids: CASSPQRDLEETQYF. The DNA of the CDR3 is TGTGCCAGCTCACCTCAAAGGGACTTAGAAGAGACCCAGTACTTC.

The V call is TRBV27, the J call TRBJ1-6, with a tentative D call TRBD1 (5 bases). The V end lost 0 bases, the J end lost 3 bases, and 12 bases lay between the germline ends. Germline CDR1 and CDR2: MNHEY and SMNVEV (reference sequence). The CDR3 is 17 residues long. CDR3 loop: CASSLSWIGGYNSPLHF. The DNA for the CDR3 is TGTGCCAGCAGTTTATCGTGGATTGGGGGCTATAATTCACCCCTCCACTTT.

The chain has TRBV7-9 and TRBJ2-1; possible D gene TRBD1, 8 bases. Trimming removed 4 bases at V and 8 bases at J, with 21 bases between. From germline, CDR1 is SEHNR and CDR2 FQNEAQ (reference sequence). This CDR3 region has 16 residues. CDR3 residues: CASSSTPRQGRDEQFF. CDR3 nucleotides: TGTGCCAGCAGCTCAACCCCCAGACAGGGGAGGGATGAGCAGTTCTTC.

The chain has TRBV7-2 and TRBJ2-1; D gene uncertain. The CDR3 covers 11 residues. In germline, CDR1 is SGHTA, CDR2 FQGNSA. V was pared by 5 bases and J by 8 bases, with 7 bases between. The CDR3: CASSPYDEQFF. CDR3 DNA sequence: TGTGCCAGCAGCCCTTATGATGAGCAGTTCTTC.

The V and J genes are TRBV28 and TRBJ1-2, with TRBD1 identical over 8 bases. This CDR3 has 18 residues. Trimming cost V 2 bases and J 0 bases; bases outside gene matches: 11. CDR1 and CDR2 from the germline V gene are MDHEN and SYDVKM. CDR3 amino acids: CASSLPGQGRGSNYGYTF. Written as DNA, the CDR3 is TGTGCCAGCAGTTTACCCGGACAGGGCAGGGGTTCTAACTATGGCTACACCTTC.

This chain connects TRBV9 to TRBJ2-1; 7 nucleotides match TRBD2. Germline CDR1 and CDR2: SGDLS and YYNGEE. V was pared by 0 bases and J by 3 bases, with 3 bases of the junction left unmatched. This CDR3 contains 15 residues. This CDR3 is CASSVGGGHYNEQFF. The CDR3 DNA reads as TGTGCCAGCAGCGTAGGCGGGGGTCACTACAATGAGCAGTTCTTC.

The rearrangement uses TRBV6-6 and TRBJ2-7, with 8 bases aligning to TRBD1. CDR3 length: 14 amino acids. The germline gives CDR1 MNHNY, CDR2 SVGAGI (reference sequence). J gave up 5 bases and V 7 bases, and 10 bases lay outside the gene matches. CDR3 coding DNA: TGTGCCAGCACTCGGACAGGGAGCGTTCACGAGCAGTACTTC. Encoded protein: CASTRTGSVHEQYF.

The chain joins TRBV7-9 to TRBJ1-2; D gene uncertain. CDR1 and CDR2 from the germline V gene are SEHNR and FQNEAQ (reference sequence). CDR3 length: 12 amino acids. Deletions cut 5 bases from V and 0 bases from J, with 4 bases between. The CDR3 bases are TGTGCCAGCAGCCCTCCTAACTATGGCTACACCTTC. Translated: CASSPPNYGYTF. The full variable domain, in which reference TRBV7-9 and TRBJ1-2 provide the parts outside the CDR3, is DTGVSQNPRHKITKRGQNVTFRCDPISEHNRLYWYRQTLGQGPEFLTYFQNEAQLEKSRLLSDRFSAERPKGSFSTLEIQRTEQGDSAMYLCASSPPNYGYTFGSGTRLTVV.

The chain is built from TRBV4-1 and TRBJ2-5; D is uncertain. This CDR3 is built from 14 residues. Trimming stripped 2 bases from V and 2 bases from J, with 9 bases between. Germline CDR1 reads MGHRA; CDR2 reads YSYEKL. CDR3 sequence (DNA): TGCGCCAGCAGCCAACAGGAGAATCAAGAGACCCAGTACTTC. Residues: CASSQQENQETQYF.

The chain couples TRBV28 to TRBJ2-2, with D maybe TRBD1 (5 bases). Trimming shortened V by 3 bases and J by 4 bases, and 21 bases separated the two germline ends. This CDR3 spans 18 amino acids. Germline V gene lookup returns CDR1 MDHEN and CDR2 SYDVKM. CDR3 DNA: TGTGCCAGCAGTTTTGGGGCAGGGTTCGGGTTTCGCACCGGGGAGCTGTTTTTT. Its protein is CASSFGAGFGFRTGELFF.

This sequence joins TRBV9 and TRBJ1-2; 9 bases match TRBD1. V was pared by 1 base and J by 4 bases, with 5 bases of the junction left unmatched. The CDR3 extends over 15 amino acids. Looked up from germline, CDR1 is SGDLS and CDR2 is YYNGEE. The chain's CDR3 is CASSVSDRGIYGYTF. CDR3 nucleotide sequence: TGTGCCAGCAGCGTATCGGACAGGGGAATCTATGGCTACACCTTC.